The next 25 T cell receptor beta chains were all read from a single sample in a study of T cell clonality in common variable immunodeficiency. Study outcomes and limitations: Reportedly, TCR beta sequences from common variable immunodeficiency showed fewer deletions and N-nucleotide insertions.

Antigens of these TCRs are unknown. Clones were sequenced by immunoSEQ multiplex PCR, and TCRdb holds only the in-frame ones, with some missing. Altogether about 42,000 clones were found in the sample, and no singletons occur. The sequenced material came from peripheral blood mononuclear cells. All receptors derive from a human donor with common variable immunodeficiency.

Concerning this clone: The read falls 3 residues short of the CDR3 end, and the missing part is taken from the germline J gene. The chain carries TRBV19 and TRBJ1-2, with D perhaps TRBD1 (6 bases). The germline gives CDR1 LNHDA, CDR2 SQIVND (reference sequence). This CDR3 has 15 residues. Trimming pared 5 bases from V and 3 bases from J, leaving 16 bases between. CDR3 sequence: CASSARQEGDYGYTF. CDR3 DNA, as far as it was read: TGTGCCAGTAGTGCACGACAGGAAGGCGACTATGGC.

This clone was detected a few times. The CDR3 is cut off 3 residues early in the read; its end comes from the germline J gene. The rearrangement joins TRBV6-1 to TRBJ1-1; D remains unclear. Germline V gene sequence: CDR1 MNHNS, CDR2 SASEGT. The CDR3 has 15 residues. Trimming cost V 1 base and J 5 bases, with 14 bases left between them. The CDR3 sequence is CASSEGTMVRTEAFF. CDR3 bases read: TGTGCCAGCAGTGAAGGAACTATGGTGCGGACTGAA.

To note about this clone: The read ends 3 residues early relative to the CDR3; the germline J gene fills the gap. The chain uses TRBV30 and TRBJ2-7; D is possibly TRBD2 (6 bases). V was shortened by 4 bases and J by 4 bases, with 20 bases between the two germline ends. The CDR3 loop spans 15 amino acids. The germline gives CDR1 GTSNPN, CDR2 SVGIG (reference sequence). The CDR3 here is CAWKGYGTGVYEQYF. The part of the CDR3 DNA that was read is TGTGCCTGGAAGGGGTATGGGACGGGGGTGTACGAG.

Remarks on this clone: The CDR3 end falls 3 residues outside the read, so it is completed with the germline J gene. The rearrangement joins TRBV7-6 to TRBJ2-7; D not resolved. Germline V gene sequence: CDR1 SGHVS, CDR2 FNYEAQ. The CDR3 is 13 residues long. The V end lost 5 bases, the J end lost 4 bases, and 12 bases lay between the germline ends. Here the CDR3 reads CASSPTSGYEQYF. The sequenced CDR3 bases are TGTGCCAGCAGCCCCACGTCGGGTTACGAG.

Remarks on this clone: Read coverage stops 3 residues before the CDR3 terminus; the germline J gene supplies the remainder. The rearrangement uses TRBV6-2 or TRBV6-3 and TRBJ2-7; no reliable D call. The CDR3 is 16 residues long. Deletions cut 6 bases from V and 0 bases from J, with 18 bases between. Germline V gene data show CDR1 as MNHEY and CDR2 as SVGEGT. The CDR3 reads CASRTERSVASYEQYF. The CDR3 DNA, read in part, is TGTGCCAGCAGAACAGAAAGGAGTGTCGCCTCCTACGAG.

Remarks on this clone: The observed sequence ends 3 residues before the CDR3 terminus, with the missing tail filled in from the germline J gene. The chain couples TRBV7-2 to TRBJ1-5; TRBD1 agrees at 7 bases. CDR1 and CDR2 (germline): SGHTA, FQGNSA. J gave up 4 bases and V 5 bases, and 8 bases lay outside the gene matches. CDR3 length: 15 residues. The CDR3 here is CASSPDRVRNQPQHF. The sequenced CDR3 bases are TGTGCCAGCAGCCCCGACAGGGTTCGGAATCAGCCC. Drawing the rest from reference TRBV7-2 and TRBJ1-5, the complete variable domain is GAGVSQSPSNKVTEKGKDVELRCDPISGHTALYWYRQSLGQGLEFLIYFQGNSAPDKSGLPSDRFSAERTGGSVSTLTIQRTQQEDSAVYLCASSPDRVRNQPQHFGDGTRLSIL.

For this clone: With the read ending 3 residues before the CDR3 end, the germline J gene is used to fill in that end. V usage is TRBV7-2 and J usage is TRBJ2-7; no reliable D call. Trimming removed 4 bases at V and 1 base at J, with 11 bases between. The CDR3 runs to 14 residues. Per germline, CDR1 SGHTA and CDR2 FQGNSA. This chain's CDR3 is CASSSPSISYEQYF. Incomplete CDR3 DNA: TGTGCCAGCAGCTCCCCTAGTATATCCTACGAG.

As to this clone: The read gets to within 3 residues of the CDR3 end, and the germline J gene fills in the rest. The rearrangement links TRBV7-2 to TRBJ1-1, with D maybe TRBD1 (6 bases). CDR1 and CDR2 (germline): SGHTA, FQGNSA. This CDR3 is 11 amino acids long. The CDR3 bases that were read are TGTGCCAGCAGCCCACAGGGAGAA. Translating it yields CASSPQGE. The full CDR3 sequence reads CASSPQGEAFF.

This clone has just a few counts. The CDR3 loop reads CASSEKTSGTDTQYF. CDR3 DNA, as far as it was read: TGTGCCAGCAGTGAAAAAACTAGCGGCACAGATACG. V is TRBV6-1 and J is TRBJ2-3, with 7 bases aligning to TRBD2. The read ends 3 residues before the CDR3 terminus; that terminus is restored from the germline J gene. Unmatched junction bases numbered 3, after V lost 2 bases and J lost 1 base. The CDR3 is 15 residues long. The V gene's germline CDR1 is MNHNS and CDR2 SASEGT.

The table lists this clone with many counts. Sequencing ends 3 residues short of the CDR3 end; the germline J gene provides the rest. The chain uses TRBV7-9 and TRBJ2-1; 11 nucleotides agree with TRBD2. The trim removed 3 bases at V and 4 bases at J, leaving 2 bases unmatched. This CDR3 region has 15 residues. From germline, CDR1 is SEHNR and CDR2 FQNEAQ (reference sequence). Partial CDR3 DNA: TGTGCCAGCAGCTTTTGGACTAGCGGGTACAATGAG. Its protein product is CASSFWTSGYNE. The CDR3 in its entirety is CASSFWTSGYNEQFF.

This clone has a count of ten or more. The read stops 3 residues short of the end of the CDR3; the missing end is completed from the germline J gene. The rearrangement uses TRBV19 and TRBJ2-3; D unresolved. The CDR3 spans 11 residues. Germline V gene sequence: CDR1 LNHDA, CDR2 SQIVND (reference sequence). V lost 3 bases, J lost 5 bases, and 3 bases lay in between. The CDR3 sequence is CASSIRDTQYF. The CDR3 bases that were read are TGTGCCAGTAGTATCCGAGATACG.

This clone has only a few counts. Incomplete CDR3 DNA: TGTGCCAGCAGCCTTAGCGGGATGGACTCCTACGAG. This sequence encodes CASSLSGMDSYE. The whole CDR3 protein reads CASSLSGMDSYEQYF. The rearrangement uses TRBV7-9 and TRBJ2-7; 8 bases map to TRBD2. The read ends 3 residues early relative to the CDR3; the germline J gene fills the gap. CDR3 length: 15 residues. CDR1 is SEHNR, CDR2 FQNEAQ, per germline (reference sequence). The trim removed 5 bases at V and 0 bases at J, leaving 6 bases unmatched. Together with reference TRBV7-9 and TRBJ2-7, the CDR3 gives the full variable domain: DTGVSQNPRHKITKRGQNVTFRCDPISEHNRLYWYRQTLGQGPEFLTYFQNEAQLEKSRLLSDRFSAERPKGSFSTLEIQRTEQGDSAMYLCASSLSGMDSYEQYFGPGTRLTVT.

This clone was recorded at least ten times. The read stops 3 residues short of the end of the CDR3; the missing end is completed from the germline J gene. This chain joins TRBV19 and TRBJ2-7, with 14 bases matching TRBD2. The germline CDR1 and CDR2 sequences are LNHDA and SQIVND (reference sequence). This CDR3 has 14 residues. V lost 6 bases and J lost 6; bases outside the gene matches: 4. CDR3 DNA (partial): TGTGCCAGTAGGGGACTAGCGGGAGTATCCGAG. Translating gives CASRGLAGVSE. The entire CDR3 is CASRGLAGVSEQYF.

This clone showed up just a few times. The read stops 3 residues short of the end of the CDR3; the missing end is completed from the germline J gene. The chain links TRBV2 to TRBJ2-5, with D hard to call. This CDR3 contains 11 residues. Trimming removed 7 bases from V and 4 bases from J, with 7 bases in between. Germline lookup yields CDR1 SNHLY and CDR2 FYNNEI. CDR3 in amino acids: CASNKAETQYF. The covered CDR3 bases are TGTGCCAGCAATAAGGCAGAGACC. Complete variable domain (other parts from reference TRBV2 and TRBJ2-5): EPEVTQTPSHQVTQMGQEVILRCVPISNHLYFYWYRQILGQKVEFLVSFYNNEISEKSEIFDDQFSVERPDGSNFTLKIRSTKLEDSAMYFCASNKAETQYFGPGTRLLVL.

This clone was picked up many times. The sequenced CDR3 bases are TGTGCCTGGAGCCCGGACAGAGGTAACACC. Translating gives CAWSPDRGNT. The full CDR3 is CAWSPDRGNTIYF. The chain combines TRBV30 with TRBJ1-3; D is possibly TRBD1 (6 bases). The read gets to within 3 residues of the CDR3 end, and the germline J gene fills in the rest. The CDR3 extends over 13 amino acids. V lost 3 bases to trimming and J lost 7 bases, with 13 bases between them. The germline CDR1 and CDR2 sequences are GTSNPN and SVGIG (reference sequence).

As to this clone: The missing CDR3 end, 3 residues past where the read stops, is filled in from the germline J gene. The V gene is TRBV19, the J gene TRBJ1-2, with 11 bases aligning to TRBD1. With 6 bases clipped from V and 3 bases from J, the junction kept 3 bases outside the gene matches. CDR1 is LNHDA and CDR2 is SQIVND in the germline V gene (reference sequence). The CDR3 loop spans 14 amino acids. Partial CDR3 DNA: TGTGCCAGTAGGGACAGGGGGCAGTACTATGGC. It yields the protein CASRDRGQYYG. The whole CDR3 region reads CASRDRGQYYGYTF.

Details on this clone: The CDR3 end falls 3 residues outside the read, so it is completed with the germline J gene. The chain employs TRBV20-1 and TRBJ1-4, with D tentatively TRBD1 (5 bases). The CDR3 totals 15 residues. The germline V and J ends were trimmed by 2 bases and 2 bases, with 12 bases remaining between them. Per the germline V gene, CDR1 is DFQATT and CDR2 is SNEGSKA (reference sequence). The CDR3 region is CSARTGGATNEKLFF. Incomplete CDR3 DNA: TGCAGTGCTAGAACGGGAGGGGCGACTAATGAAAAA.

This clone was found a few times. The CDR3 end lies 3 residues beyond the end of the read and is filled in from the germline J gene. J is TRBJ2-4 and V is TRBV19, with TRBD2 matching 8 bases. Germline lookup yields CDR1 LNHDA and CDR2 SQIVND (reference sequence). The CDR3 consists of 12 residues. J lost 7 bases, V lost 6 bases, and 2 bases had no gene match. The CDR3 reads CASSRGGNIQYF. The CDR3 DNA, read in part, is TGTGCCAGTAGCCGGGGGGGGAACATT.

Concerning this clone: With the read ending 3 residues before the CDR3 end, the germline J gene is used to fill in that end. The chain joins TRBV19 to TRBJ1-2; D gene uncertain. The ends were cut back, 4 bases at V and 3 bases at J, with 18 bases in the middle. This CDR3 contains 16 residues. Germline loops: CDR1 LNHDA, CDR2 SQIVND (reference sequence). The CDR3 region is CASSTSHGVGDYGYTF. The CDR3 bases that were read are TGTGCCAGTAGTACCTCCCACGGGGTAGGAGACTATGGC.

Details on this clone: The read is 3 residues too short to cover the CDR3 end, so that end is filled in from the germline J gene. V gene TRBV7-2 combines with J gene TRBJ1-6; the D is unclear. Germline CDR1 reads SGHTA; CDR2 reads FQGNSA. The CDR3 is made up of 13 amino acids. The V end was cut by 1 base, the J end by 9 bases, with 7 bases between. The part of the CDR3 DNA that was read is TGTGCCAGCAGCTTAGAAGGGTTTTCACCC. Its translation is CASSLEGFSP. The entire CDR3 sequence reads CASSLEGFSPLHF.

CDR3 sequence reads: CSASGTGALEQYF. The sequenced CDR3 bases are TGCAGTGCATCCGGGACAGGCGCCCTCGAG. The rearrangement joins TRBV20-1 to TRBJ2-7; TRBD1 aligns across 8 bases. The CDR3 end lies 3 residues beyond the end of the read and is filled in from the germline J gene. Germline V gives CDR1 DFQATT, CDR2 SNEGSKA (reference sequence). This CDR3 has 13 amino acids. After removal of 6 bases from V and 6 bases from J, the junction contained 10 bases not matched to a gene.

The sample holds a few counts of this clone. The observed sequence ends 3 residues before the CDR3 terminus, with the missing tail filled in from the germline J gene. The rearrangement uses TRBV19 and TRBJ2-3, with 7 positions matching TRBD2. Losses at the gene ends were 5 bases for V and 4 bases for J; bases not matched to a gene: 9. CDR1 and CDR2 (germline): LNHDA, SQIVND (reference sequence). CDR3 size: 15 residues. CDR3: CASSASGWEADTQYF. The sequenced part of the CDR3 DNA is TGTGCCAGTAGTGCTAGCGGCTGGGAGGCAGATACG.

This clone has a handful of counts. Read coverage stops 3 residues before the CDR3 terminus; the germline J gene supplies the remainder. The V and J genes are TRBV2 and TRBJ2-1; TRBD1 is a possible D gene (6 bases). Germline lookup yields CDR1 SNHLY and CDR2 FYNNEI. The CDR3 sequence is 13 residues long. V was trimmed by 0 bases and J by 6 bases, leaving 6 bases between them. The DNA read from the CDR3 is TGTGCCAGCAGTGAAGCGGACAGCAATGAG. Translated: CASSEADSNE. The whole CDR3 protein is CASSEADSNEQFF.

This clone was observed many times. The CDR3: CASSSPGGNYEQYF. The DNA read from the CDR3 is TGTGCCAGCAGCTCTCCAGGGGGTAACTACGAG. V and J are TRBV7-8 and TRBJ2-7; 7 nucleotides agree with TRBD1. The read ends 3 residues before the CDR3 terminus; that terminus is restored from the germline J gene. The CDR3 extends over 14 amino acids. V shed 4 bases and J 3 bases; nucleotides not matched to a gene: 6. The germline V gene has CDR1 SGHVS and CDR2 FQNEAQ. Based on the CDR3 plus reference TRBV7-8 and TRBJ2-7, the full variable domain is GAGVSQSPRYKVAKRGQDVALRCDPISGHVSLFWYQQALGQGPEFLTYFQNEAQLDKSGLPSDRFFAERPEGSVSTLKIQRTQQEDSAVYLCASSSPGGNYEQYFGPGTRLTVT.

To note about this clone: The CDR3 goes on 3 residues after the read ends, and that part is filled in from the germline J gene. This chain connects TRBV6-2 or TRBV6-3 to TRBJ1-2; D is unresolved. Germline V lookup: CDR1 MNHEY, CDR2 SVGEGT. V gave up 6 bases and J gave up 3 bases, with 8 bases separating them. CDR3 size: 12 residues. The CDR3 reads CASRDGDYGYTF. CDR3 DNA (partial): TGTGCCAGCAGAGACGGGGACTATGGC.